This T cell receptor beta chain was identified during a study of T-cell memory formation after mild COVID-19. Notes on the study in general: Contracting clones from day 15 to 85 showed balanced CD4/CD8; later expanders favored CD4+.

Trimming took off 2 bases at V and 5 bases at J, with 15 bases between the two ends. The germline gives CDR1 GTSNPN, CDR2 SVGIG (reference sequence). CDR3 length: 15 amino acids. Remarks on this clonotype: The antigen is unknown.

After 5'RACE with constant-segment primers, TCR alpha and TCR beta cDNA libraries carrying sample barcodes and UMIs were obtained. TCRdb analysed the 5' RACE reads with MiXCR anew, one entry per CDR3 protein. The table lists 200,000 to 250,000 distinct CDR3 sequences, 15% of them singletons. The clonotype originates from an adult woman who had mild COVID-19 (a few samples of this study predate the infection). Cell type and time point are not known. The specimen sequenced was PBMCs or a T cell subset sorted from them (not recorded which). The rearrangement links TRBV30 to TRBJ2-2; D perhaps matches TRBD2 (5 bases). CDR3 sequence reads: CAWSLKGRGTGELFF. CDR3 coding DNA: TGTGCCTGGAGTTTAAAGGGCCGGGGAACCGGGGAGCTGTTTTTT. Drawing the rest from reference TRBV30 and TRBJ2-2, the complete variable domain is SQTIHQWPATLVQPVGSPLSLECTVEGTSNPNLYWYRQAAGRGLQLLFYSVGIGQISSEVPQNLSASRPQDRQFILSSKKLLLSDSGFYLCAWSLKGRGTGELFFGEGSRLTVL.